These 10 T cell receptor beta chains were all obtained from the same sample, sequenced in a study of T-cell memory formation after mild COVID-19. Each CDR3 protein gets one entry after TCRdb re-called the 5' RACE reads with MiXCR. The sample has 300,000 to 350,000 distinct CDR3 sequences, roughly an eighth seen once. Material for sequencing was PBMCs or a T cell subset sorted from them (not recorded which). The receptors here all came from a man aged 18 to 35 who had mild COVID-19 (a few samples of this study predate the infection). Cell type and time point are not known.

This clonotype appeared a few times. V and J are TRBV12-3 or TRBV12-4 and TRBJ2-1; D is possibly TRBD1 (5 bases). The CDR3 spans 14 residues. Trimming took 3 bases from V and 6 from J, leaving 12 bases between them. Here the CDR3 reads CASSFTQGLNEQFF. CDR3 DNA: TGTGCCAGCAGTTTCACCCAGGGTCTCAATGAGCAGTTCTTC.

V usage is TRBV7-9 and J usage is TRBJ2-5; D gene unclear. V gave up 5 bases and J gave up 5 bases, with 18 bases separating them. The germline V gene has CDR1 SEHNR and CDR2 FQNEAQ (reference sequence). This CDR3 spans 15 amino acids. The CDR3 region is CASSDTRLPSETQYF. The CDR3 coding sequence is TGTGCCAGCAGCGACACCCGACTGCCGTCGGAGACCCAGTACTTC. Filled out from reference TRBV7-9 and TRBJ2-5, the complete variable domain reads DTGVSQNPRHKITKRGQNVTFRCDPISEHNRLYWYRQTLGQGPEFLTYFQNEAQLEKSRLLSDRFSAERPKGSFSTLEIQRTEQGDSAMYLCASSDTRLPSETQYFGPGTRLLVL.

This sequence joins TRBV20-1 and TRBJ2-3; TRBD1 matches at 7 bases. This CDR3 spans 18 amino acids. The V gene's germline CDR1 is DFQATT and CDR2 SNEGSKA (reference sequence). V lost 1 base to trimming and J lost 2 bases; unmatched junction nucleotides: 15. CDR3 DNA sequence: TGCAGTGCTAGAGTCCGAAGGGGGCGACCGTTGAACACAGATACGCAGTATTTT. The encoded protein is CSARVRRGRPLNTDTQYF.

The chain carries TRBV9 and TRBJ1-2; D remains ambiguous. The CDR3 sequence is 15 residues long. The V gene's germline CDR1 is SGDLS and CDR2 YYNGEE. V gave up 1 base and J gave up 0 bases, with 10 bases separating them. The CDR3 coding sequence is TGTGCCAGCAGCGTAAGTCCCGGGGCTAACTATGGCTACACCTTC. Protein: CASSVSPGANYGYTF.

This clonotype occurred a few times. The rearrangement joins TRBV5-4 to TRBJ2-3; D ambiguous. The germline V gene encodes CDR1 SGHNT and CDR2 YYREEE (reference sequence). The germline V and J ends were trimmed by 5 bases and 2 bases, with 15 bases remaining between them. This CDR3 is 15 amino acids long. For the CDR3, the DNA is TGTGCCAGCAGTTCTCCGGGCTTGAACACAGATACGCAGTATTTT. As protein: CASSSPGLNTDTQYF.

Only one count was recorded for this clonotype. This chain links TRBV30 with TRBJ2-7; D assignment may be TRBD1 or TRBD2 (6 bases each). Germline loops: CDR1 GTSNPN, CDR2 SVGIG (reference sequence). The CDR3 consists of 12 residues. With 5 bases removed from V and 6 bases from J, the gap between germline ends came to 14 bases. This chain's CDR3 is CAWGTQGGEQYF. For the CDR3, the DNA is TGTGCCTGGGGCACACAGGGAGGCGAGCAGTACTTC.

This clonotype turned up a few times. The chain carries TRBV10-3 and TRBJ1-3, with D hard to call. The CDR3 length is 11 residues. The ends were cut back, 6 bases at V and 4 bases at J, with 4 bases in the middle. The germline CDR1 and CDR2 sequences are ENHRY and SYGVKD. CDR3 bases: TGTGCCATCAGAGTGGGAAACACCATATATTTT. This gives the protein CAIRVGNTIYF.

This clonotype has only a few counts. The CDR3 reads CSARAGGELYEQYF. For the CDR3, the DNA is TGCAGTGCTAGAGCAGGGGGCGAATTGTACGAGCAGTACTTC. The chain links TRBV20-1 to TRBJ2-7, with 8 positions matching TRBD1. V lost 1 base to trimming and J lost 4 bases; unmatched junction nucleotides: 6. The germline gives CDR1 DFQATT, CDR2 SNEGSKA (reference sequence). The CDR3 spans 14 residues.

The chain has TRBV4-1 and TRBJ1-3, with D unclear. V was clipped by 3 bases and J by 8 bases, with 17 bases between them. The germline CDR1 and CDR2 sequences are MGHRA and YSYEKL. CDR3 length: 15 residues. In DNA, the CDR3 is TGCGCCAGCAGCCAGGACTTGGGTCGACTCGACACCATATATTTT. Protein product: CASSQDLGRLDTIYF.

This clonotype came up many times. V gene TRBV5-1 combines with J gene TRBJ2-3; 9 bases map to TRBD2. CDR1 is SGHRS, CDR2 YFSETQ, per germline. The CDR3 consists of 15 residues. V lost 6 bases and J lost 3; bases outside the gene matches: 8. The CDR3 bases are TGCGCCAGCACTCGGTTCCTAGCGGGGACAGATACGCAGTATTTT. Translation gives CASTRFLAGTDTQYF. Looking up the rest from reference TRBV5-1 and TRBJ2-3 gives the full variable domain: KAGVTQTPRYLIKTRGQQVTLSCSPISGHRSVSWYQQTPGQGLQFLFEYFSETQRNKGNFPGRFSGRQFSNSRSEMNVSTLELGDSALYLCASTRFLAGTDTQYFGPGTRLTVL.